Below, one T cell receptor (beta chain) is given with its context. Antigen: not known. Sequenced by immunoSEQ multiplex PCR; TCRdb stores in-frame clones only, minus some. The table lists about 2.3 million clones, over 85% of them singletons. The data were taken from a study of shared clonotypes between healthy human individuals. Notes on the study in general: Clonotypes shared by all four donors outscored non-shared clonotypes in generation probability. What limited the represented genetic and exposure-history diversity was the small number of donors.

Study donors comprised healthy, HIV-negative adults devoid of recent acute infection or vaccination. The donors, all of them Caucasian adults, lived in Nashville, Tennessee. V dropped 2 bases and J dropped 6; count of bases not matched to a gene: 2. This CDR3 is built from 14 residues. CDR1 is SGDLS and CDR2 is YYNGEE in the germline V gene. Sequencing input: naive CD4+ T cells from PBMCs. Indicated subset: CD45RA+ positively selected. This clonotype originated in a young man in good health. Some clones in this sample may be carry-over from other donors' samples. V usage is TRBV9 and J usage is TRBJ1-4, with 9 nucleotides matching TRBD1. CDR3 nucleotides: TGTGCCAGCAGCGTTCGGGACAGGGATGAAAAACTGTTTTTT. Its translation: CASSVRDRDEKLFF.